Following are 2 T cell receptor beta chains from one sample sequenced in a study of T cell responses to AZD1222 COVID-19 vaccine (dated by TCRdb to the early 2020s). Read against the paper, the sample's time point label means: baseline before first vaccination. The library was generated by the immunoSEQ multiplex PCR assay. TCRdb stores this immuneACCESS table with in-frame sequences only. Part of the clones is absent; in the studies checked, under half of the shortfall reflects unresolved V genes, and no reason is known for the rest. The sample table records 95,000 to 150,000 clones; about 91% of these occur just once. The top ten clonotypes cover over 4.5% of the sample. The sample in question was peripheral blood, obtained on day 0 of AZD1222 vaccination. Receptors originate from an adult in good health.

The rearrangement joins TRBV4-2 to TRBJ2-2; 9 bases agree with TRBD2. There are 17 residues in the CDR3. Germline V gene data show CDR1 as LGHNA and CDR2 as YNFKEQ. The ends lost 0 bases at V and 11 bases at J; junction bases unmatched: 13. In DNA, the CDR3 is TGTGCCAGCAGCCAAGAACCCAGCGGGGGGTACCGGGGAGAGCTGTTTTTT. As protein: CASSQEPSGGYRGELFF.

V usage is TRBV7-9 and J usage is TRBJ2-7; 8 bases are shared with TRBD1. Trimming removed 1 base from V and 3 bases from J; junction bases left unmatched: 5. This CDR3 is 15 amino acids long. Germline CDR1 reads SEHNR; CDR2 reads FQNEAQ (reference sequence). The CDR3 DNA reads as TGTGCCAGCAGCTTAGTCGGACAGGGCCTCTACGAGCAGTACTTC. It specifies CASSLVGQGLYEQYF.